This entry concerns a single T cell receptor beta chain. Looked up from germline, CDR1 is SGHVS and CDR2 is FNYEAQ. The CDR3 is made up of 13 amino acids. V was cut by 8 bases and J by 2 bases, with 11 bases left in between. The sample comes from a study of sequential checkpoint blockade in melanoma. Overall study: First-line arms were nivolumab then ipilimumab, or the reverse, randomized 1:1. Maintenance nivolumab came after either treatment sequence.

The sample's treatment: randomized to nivolumab then ipilimumab (arm A) or the reverse (arm B). Live CD3+CD8+ CD19− CD56− cells were sorted from PBMCs. Data came from immunoSEQ multiplex PCR; TCRdb stores just in-frame clones and leaves some out. The repertoire holds 15,000 to 20,000 clones, with around 88% as singletons. The specimen was CD8+ T cells sorted from blood (inferred from file names), collected from a patient given nivolumab and ipilimumab in sequence. This sequence joins TRBV7-6 and TRBJ2-3; D is possibly TRBD1 (6 bases). This TCR came from a human donor with melanoma. This chain's CDR3 is CASGQGYTDTQYF. The CDR3 nucleotides are TGTGCCAGCGGTCAGGGGTACACAGATACGCAGTATTTT.